Listed below are T cell receptor beta chains from one sample, sequenced in a study of identical twins. In TCRdb, the 5' RACE reads were re-called with MiXCR into one record per CDR3 protein. The sample has hundreds of thousands of distinct CDR3 sequences; roughly 7% are singletons. The same data also went into a second study, on yellow fever vaccine responses in identical twins.

Sequenced sample: memory (CD45RO+) T cells sorted from blood. The receptor source for this set is a woman younger than 35 in good health. The CDR3 runs from the conserved cysteine through the conserved F or W. Fields, in order: J gene, D gene, clone size, V gene, CDR3 protein, CDR3 DNA. D genes are given only for firm matches. Clone size is shown for a subset of rows, as once, few, many or a class of expanded clone.

J gene: TRBJ2-1; D gene: TRBD2; clone size: .; V gene: TRBV3-1; CDR3 protein: CASSQGLAGAREQIF; CDR3 DNA: TGTGCCAGCAGCCAAGGGCTAGCGGGAGCGCGTGAGCAGATCTTC
J gene: TRBJ2-3; D gene: TRBD2; clone size: many; V gene: TRBV3-1; CDR3 protein: CASSQVTGGPTDTQYF; CDR3 DNA: TGTGCCAGCAGCCAAGTTACGGGAGGGCCCACAGATACGCAGTATTTT
J gene: TRBJ1-6; D gene: .; clone size: few; V gene: TRBV10-3; CDR3 protein: CAISEDSRSPLHF; CDR3 DNA: TGTGCCATCAGTGAGGACAGCCGATCACCCCTCCACTTT
J gene: TRBJ2-7; D gene: TRBD2; clone size: few; V gene: TRBV19; CDR3 protein: CASSISLAGETQQYF; CDR3 DNA: TGTGCCAGTAGTATATCCCTAGCGGGAGAAACACAGCAGTACTTC
J gene: TRBJ1-3; D gene: .; clone size: .; V gene: TRBV5-1; CDR3 protein: CASSLGTVGGSGNTIYF; CDR3 DNA: TGCGCCAGCAGCTTGGGGACTGTCGGGGGATCCGGAAACACCATATATTTT
J gene: TRBJ2-1; D gene: TRBD2; clone size: .; V gene: TRBV19; CDR3 protein: CASSIPLAGWNEQFF; CDR3 DNA: TGTGCCAGTAGTATACCCCTAGCGGGATGGAATGAGCAGTTCTTC
J gene: TRBJ2-7; D gene: TRBD2; clone size: many; V gene: TRBV10-3; CDR3 protein: CAISESLLAGPTKSYEQYF; CDR3 DNA: TGTGCCATCAGTGAGTCGCTACTAGCGGGACCCACCAAGTCCTACGAGCAGTACTTC
J gene: TRBJ2-5; D gene: TRBD2; clone size: few; V gene: TRBV2; CDR3 protein: CASSEPGLVGGTQYF; CDR3 DNA: TGTGCCAGCAGTGAACCCGGACTAGTGGGCGGGACCCAGTACTTC
J gene: TRBJ1-6; D gene: .; clone size: many; V gene: TRBV11-2; CDR3 protein: CASSLSDRNSPLHF; CDR3 DNA: TGTGCCAGCAGCTTAAGCGACAGAAATTCACCCCTCCACTTT
J gene: TRBJ2-7; D gene: .; clone size: .; V gene: TRBV9; CDR3 protein: CASSVGGPSNSYEQYF; CDR3 DNA: TGTGCCAGCAGCGTAGGAGGGCCCTCTAACTCCTACGAGCAGTACTTC
J gene: TRBJ2-5; D gene: .; clone size: many; V gene: TRBV15; CDR3 protein: CATSSRNQETQYF; CDR3 DNA: TGTGCCACCAGCAGTCGGAACCAAGAGACCCAGTACTTC
J gene: TRBJ2-1; D gene: TRBD2; clone size: many; V gene: TRBV28; CDR3 protein: CASRPTSGGAAEQFF; CDR3 DNA: TGTGCCAGCAGACCTACTAGCGGGGGGGCCGCTGAGCAGTTCTTC
J gene: TRBJ2-1; D gene: TRBD2; clone size: many; V gene: TRBV20-1; CDR3 protein: CSASGGANNEQFF; CDR3 DNA: TGCAGTGCTAGCGGGGGGGCAAACAATGAGCAGTTCTTC